The source of this T cell receptor (beta chain) is a study of T cells in Graves' hyperthyroidism and ophthalmopathy. Trimming took 3 bases from V and 3 from J, leaving 9 bases between them. CDR3 size: 13 residues. Authors of the study amplified TCR beta CDR3 regions from RNA transcripts. The primer set for the first-round RT-PCR of the TCR CDR3 was HTBI. TCRdb passed the multiplex PCR reads through MiXCR, listing each CDR3 protein once. The table records approximately 530,000 distinct CDR3 sequences, roughly 21% of them present only once. Study-level points and caveats: Ophthalmopathy cases were set apart from stable hyperthyroidism by a 13 V-J model.

This clonotype came up many times. Its antigen remains unknown. Ophthalmopathy cases scored 3 or more on the Clinical Activity Score and 4 or more on NOSPECS grade, with duration below 3 months. The study left out patients who had uncontrolled infection, other autoimmune disease, pregnancy or lactation. The diagnoses drew upon clinical symptoms, serum thyroxine and TRAb, thyroid ultrasound and orbital computed tomography. The material sequenced was blood. The chain has TRBV12-3 or TRBV12-4 and TRBJ2-7; D not certain. This clonotype originated in a man in his forties or fifties with Graves' ophthalmopathy. The CDR3 nucleotides are TGTGCCAGCAGTTTGGGTCCCAGCTACGAGCAGTACTTC. Translation gives CASSLGPSYEQYF.